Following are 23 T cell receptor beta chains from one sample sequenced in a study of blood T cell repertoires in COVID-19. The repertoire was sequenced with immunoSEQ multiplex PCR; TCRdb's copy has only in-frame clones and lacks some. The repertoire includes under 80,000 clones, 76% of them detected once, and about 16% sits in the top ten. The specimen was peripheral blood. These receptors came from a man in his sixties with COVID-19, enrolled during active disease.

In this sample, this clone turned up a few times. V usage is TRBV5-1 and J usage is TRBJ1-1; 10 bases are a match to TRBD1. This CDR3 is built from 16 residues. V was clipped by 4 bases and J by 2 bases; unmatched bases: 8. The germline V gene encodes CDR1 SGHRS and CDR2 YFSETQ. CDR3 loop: CASSRGPTGGNTEAFF. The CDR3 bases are TGCGCCAGCAGCCGCGGCCCGACAGGGGGCAACACTGAAGCTTTCTTT.

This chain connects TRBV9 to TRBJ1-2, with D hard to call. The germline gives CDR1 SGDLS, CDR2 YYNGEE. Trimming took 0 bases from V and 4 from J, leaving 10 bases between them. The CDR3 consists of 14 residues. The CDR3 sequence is CASSVALGSYGYTF. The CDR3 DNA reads TGTGCCAGCAGCGTAGCTCTGGGCTCCTATGGCTACACCTTC.

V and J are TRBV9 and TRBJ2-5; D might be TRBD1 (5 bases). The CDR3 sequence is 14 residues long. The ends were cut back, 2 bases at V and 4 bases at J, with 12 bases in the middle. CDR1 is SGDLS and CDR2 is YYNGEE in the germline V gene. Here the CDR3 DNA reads TGTGCCAGCAGCGTTTCAGGGTTTTCAGAGACCCAGTACTTC. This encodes CASSVSGFSETQYF.

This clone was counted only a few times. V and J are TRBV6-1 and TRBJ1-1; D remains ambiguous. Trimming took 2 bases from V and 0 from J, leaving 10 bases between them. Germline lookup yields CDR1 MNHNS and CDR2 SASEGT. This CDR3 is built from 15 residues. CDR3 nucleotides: TGTGCCAGCAGTGAATTTATACAACTGAACACTGAAGCTTTCTTT. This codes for CASSEFIQLNTEAFF.

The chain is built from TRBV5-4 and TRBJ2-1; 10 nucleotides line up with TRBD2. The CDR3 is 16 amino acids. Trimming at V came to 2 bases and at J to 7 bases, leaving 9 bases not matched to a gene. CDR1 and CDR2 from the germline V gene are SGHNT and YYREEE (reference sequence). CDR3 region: CASSFSGRSAGNEQFF. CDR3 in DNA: TGTGCCAGCAGCTTTAGCGGGAGGTCTGCGGGGAATGAGCAGTTCTTC.

DNA of the CDR3: TGTGCCAGTAGTATACGGGGATCGGGACTCAGTACCTACGAGCAGTACTTC. Translation gives CASSIRGSGLSTYEQYF. The rearrangement links TRBV19 to TRBJ2-7, with D perhaps matching TRBD2 (6 bases). V was pared by 2 bases and J by 2 bases, with 19 bases between. This CDR3 comprises 17 residues. The V gene's germline CDR1 is LNHDA and CDR2 SQIVND (reference sequence).

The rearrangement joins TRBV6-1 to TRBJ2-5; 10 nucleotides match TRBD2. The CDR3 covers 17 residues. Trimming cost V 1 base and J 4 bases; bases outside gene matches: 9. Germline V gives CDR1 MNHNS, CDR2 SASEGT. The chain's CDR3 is CASSEGKTSGLAETQYF. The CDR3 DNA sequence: TGTGCCAGCAGTGAAGGGAAGACTAGCGGGTTAGCAGAGACCCAGTACTTC.

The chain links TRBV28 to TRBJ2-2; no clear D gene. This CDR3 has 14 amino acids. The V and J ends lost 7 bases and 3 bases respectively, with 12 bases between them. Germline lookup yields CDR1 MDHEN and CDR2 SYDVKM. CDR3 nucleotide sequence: TGTGCCAGCACCAAAACCGGTGACACCGGGGAGCTGTTTTTT. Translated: CASTKTGDTGELFF.

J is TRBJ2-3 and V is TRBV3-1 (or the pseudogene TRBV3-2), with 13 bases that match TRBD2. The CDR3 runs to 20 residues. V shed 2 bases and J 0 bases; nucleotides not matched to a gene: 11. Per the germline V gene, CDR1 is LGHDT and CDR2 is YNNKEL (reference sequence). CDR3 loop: CASSQPGTSGKGRSTDTQYF. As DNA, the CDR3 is TGTGCCAGCAGCCAACCAGGGACTAGCGGGAAGGGAAGGAGCACAGATACGCAGTATTTT.

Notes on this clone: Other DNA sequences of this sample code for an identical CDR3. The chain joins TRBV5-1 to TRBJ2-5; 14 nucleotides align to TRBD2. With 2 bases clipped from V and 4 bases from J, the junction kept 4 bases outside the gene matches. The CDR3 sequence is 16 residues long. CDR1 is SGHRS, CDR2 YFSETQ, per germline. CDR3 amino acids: CASSLGLAGGRETQYF. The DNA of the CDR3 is TGCGCCAGCAGCTTAGGACTAGCGGGGGGTCGAGAGACCCAGTACTTC.

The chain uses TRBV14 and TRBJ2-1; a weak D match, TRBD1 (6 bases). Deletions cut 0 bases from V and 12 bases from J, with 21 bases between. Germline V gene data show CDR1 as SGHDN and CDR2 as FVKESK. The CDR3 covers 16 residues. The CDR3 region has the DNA TGTGCCAGCAGCCAAGATTTTTCTCAGACCAAAGGGGGGCAGTTCTTC. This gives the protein CASSQDFSQTKGGQFF.

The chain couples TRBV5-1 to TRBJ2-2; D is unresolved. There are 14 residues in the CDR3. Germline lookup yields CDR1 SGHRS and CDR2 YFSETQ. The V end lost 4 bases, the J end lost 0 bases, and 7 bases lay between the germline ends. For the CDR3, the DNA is TGCGCCAGCAGCCTTAACACGAACACCGGGGAGCTGTTTTTT. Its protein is CASSLNTNTGELFF.

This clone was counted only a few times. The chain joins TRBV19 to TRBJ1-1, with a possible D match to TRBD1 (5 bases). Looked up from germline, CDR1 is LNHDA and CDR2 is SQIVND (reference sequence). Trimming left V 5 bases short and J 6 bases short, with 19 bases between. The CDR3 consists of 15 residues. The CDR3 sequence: CASSPGTNTEPEAFF. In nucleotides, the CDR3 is TGTGCCAGTAGTCCGGGGACTAACACTGAGCCTGAAGCTTTCTTT.

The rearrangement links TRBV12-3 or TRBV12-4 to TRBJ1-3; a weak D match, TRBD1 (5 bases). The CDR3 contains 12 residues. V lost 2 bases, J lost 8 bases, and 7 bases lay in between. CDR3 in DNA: TGTGCCAGCAGTTTACCAGGGTACACCATATATTTT. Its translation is CASSLPGYTIYF.

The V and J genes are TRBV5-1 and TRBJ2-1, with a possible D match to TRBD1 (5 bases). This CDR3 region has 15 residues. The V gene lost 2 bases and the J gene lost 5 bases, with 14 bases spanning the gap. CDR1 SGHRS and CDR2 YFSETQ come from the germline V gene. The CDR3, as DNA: TGCGCCAGCAGCTTCTGGGGCCCGGATGACAATGAGCAGTTCTTC. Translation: CASSFWGPDDNEQFF.

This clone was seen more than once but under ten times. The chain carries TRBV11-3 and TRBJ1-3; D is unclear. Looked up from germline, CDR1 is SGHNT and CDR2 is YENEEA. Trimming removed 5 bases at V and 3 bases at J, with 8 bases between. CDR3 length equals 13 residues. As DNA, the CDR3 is TGTGCCAGCAGCCTCGGGAATGGAAACACCATATATTTT. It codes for CASSLGNGNTIYF.

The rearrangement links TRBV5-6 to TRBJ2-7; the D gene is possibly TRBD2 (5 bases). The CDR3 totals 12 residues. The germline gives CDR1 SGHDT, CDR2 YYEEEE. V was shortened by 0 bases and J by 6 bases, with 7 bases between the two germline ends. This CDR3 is CASSLGGSEQYF. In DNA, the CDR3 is TGTGCCAGCAGCTTGGGCGGGTCCGAGCAGTACTTC.

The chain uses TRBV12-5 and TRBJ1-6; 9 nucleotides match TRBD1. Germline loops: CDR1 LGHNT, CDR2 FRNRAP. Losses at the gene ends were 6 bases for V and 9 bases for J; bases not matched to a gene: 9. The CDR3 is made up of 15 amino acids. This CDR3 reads CASGPSGTGSSPLHF. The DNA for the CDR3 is TGTGCTAGTGGCCCATCCGGGACAGGGTCTTCACCCCTCCACTTT. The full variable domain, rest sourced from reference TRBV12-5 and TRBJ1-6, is DARVTQTPRHKVTEMGQEVTMRCQPILGHNTVFWYRQTMMQGLELLAYFRNRAPLDDSGMPKDRFSAEMPDATLATLKIQPSEPRDSAVYFCASGPSGTGSSPLHFGNGTRLTVT.

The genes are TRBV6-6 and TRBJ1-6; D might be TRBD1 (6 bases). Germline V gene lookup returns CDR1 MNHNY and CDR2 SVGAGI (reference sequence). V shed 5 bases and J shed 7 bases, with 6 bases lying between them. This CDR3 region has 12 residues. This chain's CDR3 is CASSTGNSPLHF. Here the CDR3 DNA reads TGTGCCAGCAGTACAGGGAATTCACCCCTCCACTTT.

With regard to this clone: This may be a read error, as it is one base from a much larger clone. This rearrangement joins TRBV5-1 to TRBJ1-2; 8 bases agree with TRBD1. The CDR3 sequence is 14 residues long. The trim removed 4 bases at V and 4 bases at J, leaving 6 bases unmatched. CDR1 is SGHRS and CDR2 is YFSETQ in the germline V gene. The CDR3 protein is CASSLDRGSYGYTF. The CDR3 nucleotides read TGCGCCAGCAGCCTCGACAGGGGAAGCTATGGCTACACCTTC.

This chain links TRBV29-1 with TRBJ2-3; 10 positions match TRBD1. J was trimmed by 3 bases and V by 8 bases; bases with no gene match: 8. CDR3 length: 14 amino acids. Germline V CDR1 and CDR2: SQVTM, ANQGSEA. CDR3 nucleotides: TGCAGCACAACGAGGGGACAGGGGACAGATACGCAGTATTTT. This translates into CSTTRGQGTDTQYF.

The CDR3 spells CASSPSRQAGYGYTF. The CDR3 DNA reads as TGTGCCAGCAGCCCAAGCCGACAGGCTGGCTATGGCTACACCTTC. The chain is built from TRBV6-5 and TRBJ1-2, with D possibly TRBD1 on 6 matching bases. The CDR3 totals 15 residues. Trimming took off 6 bases at V and 4 bases at J, with 18 bases between the two ends. Germline CDR1 reads MNHEY; CDR2 reads SVGAGI.

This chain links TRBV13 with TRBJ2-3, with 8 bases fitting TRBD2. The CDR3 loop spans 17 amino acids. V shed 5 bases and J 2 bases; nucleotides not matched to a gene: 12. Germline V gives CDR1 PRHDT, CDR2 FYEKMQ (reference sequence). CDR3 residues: CASSPRKSGSPTDTQYF. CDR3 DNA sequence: TGTGCCAGCAGCCCACGTAAAAGCGGGAGCCCCACAGATACGCAGTATTTT.